Listed here are 27 T cell receptor beta chains from one sample, sequenced in a study of post-analysis software for immune sequencing data. Whole-study findings and limits: In patients, five or six TRBV segments were more frequent than in controls, with TRBV5-6, TRBV5-1 and TRBV20-1 among them.

Tagging with unique molecular identifiers was a feature of the TCR beta cDNA libraries. TCRdb used MiXCR to reprocess the PCR reads, holding one entry per CDR3 protein. The table includes approximately 350,000 distinct CDR3 sequences, less than 40% detected once. These receptors' targets are unknown. Sequences were obtained from blood. These receptor sequences come from a girl aged 5-17 years with multiple sclerosis.

The J gene is TRBJ2-5, the V gene TRBV3-1; no firm D call. The CDR3 is 14 amino acids. Germline V gene data show CDR1 as LGHDT and CDR2 as YNNKEL (reference sequence). Deletions cut 2 bases from V and 2 bases from J, with 9 bases between. CDR3 amino acids: CASSQNNPQETQYF. CDR3 DNA sequence: TGTGCCAGCAGCCAAAACAACCCACAAGAGACCCAGTACTTC.

The rearrangement uses TRBV5-1 and TRBJ2-1; 7 bases fit TRBD2. Looked up from germline, CDR1 is SGHRS and CDR2 is YFSETQ. With V trimmed by 0 bases and J by 7 bases, 4 bases remained unmatched. This CDR3 is built from 14 residues. As DNA, the CDR3 is TGCGCCAGCAGCTTGGACTGGGGAGGGAATGAGCAGTTCTTC. This translates into CASSLDWGGNEQFF.

This chain links TRBV7-9 with TRBJ1-1, with TRBD1 matching over 8 bases. The germline gives CDR1 SEHNR, CDR2 FQNEAQ (reference sequence). The CDR3 sequence is 14 residues long. Unmatched junction bases numbered 6, after V lost 2 bases and J lost 7 bases. The CDR3 coding sequence is TGTGCCAGCAGCTTATGGACAGGGAACGGTGAAGCTTTCTTT. Residues: CASSLWTGNGEAFF.

This chain uses TRBV6-5 with TRBJ2-6; D not resolved. Trimming cost V 2 bases and J 4 bases, with 12 bases left between them. The germline V gene encodes CDR1 MNHEY and CDR2 SVGAGI. This CDR3 has 16 residues. In DNA, the CDR3 is TGTGCCAGCAGTTACGACCTGGCGAGGGGGGCCAACGTCCTGACTTTC. Amino acid sequence: CASSYDLARGANVLTF.

A few counts support this clonotype. This rearrangement joins TRBV20-1 to TRBJ2-7; 9 positions agree with TRBD2. This CDR3 comprises 14 residues. Losses at the gene ends were 5 bases for V and 4 bases for J; bases not matched to a gene: 9. Germline V gene data show CDR1 as DFQATT and CDR2 as SNEGSKA (reference sequence). CDR3 coding DNA: TGCAGTGCTCCTGGGGCAGCGGGGGGTTACGAGCAGTACTTC. Protein: CSAPGAAGGYEQYF.

The gene calls are TRBV4-1 and TRBJ2-5, with 11 bases lining up with TRBD2. Per germline, CDR1 MGHRA and CDR2 YSYEKL. The length of the CDR3 is 19 residues. The J segment lost 0 bases and the V segment lost 0 bases, leaving 9 bases of the junction unmatched. CDR3 in amino acids: CASSQESSGGTKYQETQYF. The CDR3 DNA is TGCGCCAGCAGCCAAGAGTCTAGCGGGGGGACTAAGTACCAAGAGACCCAGTACTTC.

This clonotype appeared a few times. V and J are TRBV6-5 and TRBJ2-2; TRBD1 matches at 9 bases. CDR1 and CDR2 (germline): MNHEY, SVGAGI. This CDR3 is built from 18 residues. After removal of 2 bases from V and 5 bases from J, the junction contained 12 bases not matched to a gene. CDR3 sequence reads: CASSYGDREVWGTGELFF. Written as DNA, the CDR3 is TGTGCCAGCAGTTACGGGGACAGGGAGGTTTGGGGTACCGGGGAGCTGTTTTTT.

The chain couples TRBV7-8 to TRBJ2-5; D call uncertain. The V end lost 2 bases, the J end lost 2 bases, and 6 bases lay between the germline ends. In germline, CDR1 is SGHVS, CDR2 FQNEAQ. This CDR3 spans 13 amino acids. CDR3 amino acids: CASSLNWQETQYF. The DNA of the CDR3 is TGTGCCAGCAGCTTAAACTGGCAAGAGACCCAGTACTTC.

V is TRBV28 and J is TRBJ2-3; 9 bases align to TRBD1. Trimming cost V 5 bases and J 4 bases; bases outside gene matches: 7. The CDR3 runs 15 residues. Germline CDR1 is MDHEN and CDR2 is SYDVKM. In nucleotides, the CDR3 is TGTGCCAGCAGTCCCCAGGGACAGGGACCAGATACGCAGTATTTT. Translated, it gives CASSPQGQGPDTQYF.

The genes are TRBV4-1 and TRBJ1-6, with TRBD1 matching 8 bases. Losses at the gene ends were 4 bases for V and 7 bases for J; bases not matched to a gene: 6. Germline V gene lookup returns CDR1 MGHRA and CDR2 YSYEKL. The CDR3 is 15 residues long. CDR3 loop: CASSRGTGANSPLHF. Here the CDR3 DNA reads TGCGCCAGCAGCCGTGGGACAGGCGCAAATTCACCCCTCCACTTT.

This clonotype was seen a few times. This chain uses TRBV6-5 with TRBJ2-4; a weak D match, TRBD1 (6 bases). This CDR3 has 15 residues. Trimming pared 5 bases from V and 5 bases from J, leaving 16 bases between. Germline V gene sequence: CDR1 MNHEY, CDR2 SVGAGI. Here the CDR3 DNA reads TGTGCCAGCAGTGCCTCGAGGACAGTCCAAAACATTCAGTACTTC. Residues: CASSASRTVQNIQYF.

The chain is built from TRBV29-1 and TRBJ2-5; 8 positions agree with TRBD1. The J call may be incorrect, as the DNA end agrees better with TRBJ2-7. Germline CDR1 reads SQVTM; CDR2 reads ANQGSEA. This CDR3 has 14 residues. The CDR3 coding sequence is TGCAGCGTCTCCAGGGGGCCGCATTTCTACGAGCAGTACTTC. It yields the protein CSVSRGPHFYEQYF.

The gene calls are TRBV12-3 or TRBV12-4 and TRBJ1-1, with D maybe TRBD1 (6 bases). This CDR3 has 15 residues. V dropped 2 bases and J dropped 4 bases, with 14 bases sitting between them. The CDR3 nucleotides are TGTGCCAGCAGTTTACGGGGGGCGGGGGTCACTGAAGCTTTCTTT. It codes for CASSLRGAGVTEAFF.

This clonotype turned up a few times. The CDR3 loop is CASRAPGQLTYTF. The CDR3, as DNA: TGTGCCAGCAGGGCACCGGGACAGTTGACCTACACCTTC. This sequence joins TRBV6-2 or TRBV6-3 and TRBJ1-2; 7 nucleotides match TRBD1. The CDR3 contains 13 residues. The J segment lost 10 bases and the V segment lost 6 bases, leaving 11 bases of the junction unmatched. CDR1 MNHEY and CDR2 SVGEGT come from the germline V gene.

This clonotype was seen a handful of times. This chain joins TRBV20-1 and TRBJ1-5; tentative D call: TRBD1 (6 bases). The CDR3 extends over 14 amino acids. V lost 3 bases and J 5 bases, leaving 14 bases between the germline ends. Germline-derived CDR1 and CDR2 are DFQATT and SNEGSKA (reference sequence). As DNA, the CDR3 is TGCAGTGCTAGGGAACAGGGAGAGGATCAGCCCCAGCATTTT. Protein product: CSAREQGEDQPQHF.

The chain employs TRBV7-9 and TRBJ2-1, with TRBD2 identical over 12 bases. V dropped 5 bases and J dropped 2; count of bases not matched to a gene: 7. Germline-derived CDR1 and CDR2 are SEHNR and FQNEAQ (reference sequence). This CDR3 has 17 amino acids. CDR3 bases: TGTGCCAGCAGCCCGCGACTAGCGGGGGATGCCTACAATGAGCAGTTCTTC. It yields the protein CASSPRLAGDAYNEQFF.

In this sample, this clonotype turned up a few times. This rearrangement joins TRBV12-3 or TRBV12-4 to TRBJ1-2; 8 bases match TRBD1. This CDR3 has 14 amino acids. The J segment lost 1 base and the V segment lost 6 bases, leaving 4 bases of the junction unmatched. CDR3 region: CASRSTGVNYGYTF. CDR3 coding DNA: TGTGCCAGCAGATCGACAGGGGTTAACTATGGCTACACCTTC.

Concerning this clonotype: Being one base from a much bigger clone, this may be a read error. This rearrangement joins TRBV5-6 to TRBJ2-1; the D is unclear. This CDR3 spans 11 amino acids. Germline loops: CDR1 SGHDT, CDR2 YYEEEE. Here the CDR3 DNA reads TGTGCCAGCAGCCTCAACACTGAGCGGTTCTTC. Its translation: CASSLNTERFF.

Here the CDR3 DNA reads TGCAGTGCTAGAGTCGGGACTAGCGGGGCATCCGGGAGGGAGGCCCAGTACTTC. Translating gives CSARVGTSGASGREAQYF. The chain is built from TRBV20-1 and TRBJ2-5, with 13 positions matching TRBD2. The CDR3 is 18 residues long. After removal of 1 base from V and 9 bases from J, the junction contained 17 bases not matched to a gene. Germline lookup yields CDR1 DFQATT and CDR2 SNEGSKA (reference sequence).

V and J are TRBV10-3 and TRBJ1-5, with 9 bases that match TRBD1. The CDR3 is 15 residues long. The ends lost 10 bases at V and 0 bases at J; junction bases unmatched: 7. Germline V gives CDR1 ENHRY, CDR2 SYGVKD. The CDR3 DNA sequence: TGTGCCACCGGACAGGGGCTAGGTAGCAATCAGCCCCAGCATTTT. Protein: CATGQGLGSNQPQHF.

Here the CDR3 reads CASSSVGQGASGANVLTF. DNA of the CDR3: TGTGCCAGCAGTTCTGTGGGACAGGGGGCTTCTGGGGCCAACGTCCTGACTTTC. This chain joins TRBV6-2 or TRBV6-3 and TRBJ2-6; 12 nucleotides align to TRBD1. The germline V gene has CDR1 MNHEY and CDR2 SVGEGT. This CDR3 has 18 residues. The junction had 5 bases not matched to a gene; V was cut back by 4 bases and J by 1 base.

In this sample, this clonotype turned up a few times. The chain employs TRBV13 and TRBJ2-6; D uncertain. The CDR3 loop spans 15 amino acids. Per germline, CDR1 PRHDT and CDR2 FYEKMQ (reference sequence). V dropped 4 bases and J dropped 8 bases, with 15 bases sitting between them. CDR3 region: CASSSGPLRTNVLTF. In DNA form, the CDR3 reads TGTGCCAGCAGCTCCGGGCCCCTCCGGACCAACGTCCTGACTTTC.

The CDR3 coding sequence is TGTGCCAGCAGTGTGTGGGCAGGGGGAGAGGATACGCAGTATTTT. Its protein is CASSVWAGGEDTQYF. The chain uses TRBV25-1 and TRBJ2-3; 7 nucleotides match TRBD1. The CDR3 is made up of 15 amino acids. From germline, CDR1 is MGHDK and CDR2 SYGVNS. Unmatched junction bases numbered 10, after V lost 4 bases and J lost 6 bases.

This clonotype has only a few counts. V gene TRBV12-3 or TRBV12-4 combines with J gene TRBJ1-2; unclear D gene. The CDR3 is 12 residues long. Trimming cost V 4 bases and J 8 bases, with 11 bases left between them. As DNA, the CDR3 is TGTGCCAGCAGTTCAGGAGGAGACGGCTACACCTTC. This translates into CASSSGGDGYTF.

The chain carries TRBV6-2 or TRBV6-3 and TRBJ2-1, with D perhaps TRBD2 (6 bases). The CDR3 has 14 amino acids. V gave up 2 bases and J gave up 7 bases, with 12 bases separating them. Germline-derived CDR1 and CDR2 are MNHEY and SVGEGT. CDR3 in amino acids: CASSYAGPGNEQFF. CDR3 DNA sequence: TGTGCCAGCAGTTACGCGGGGCCGGGGAATGAGCAGTTCTTC.

A few counts support this clonotype. The chain joins TRBV6-4 to TRBJ2-2; no clear D gene. The germline gives CDR1 MRHNA, CDR2 SNTAGT. The CDR3 totals 14 residues. Trimming stripped 4 bases from V and 2 bases from J, with 8 bases between. The CDR3 reads CASSVTVNTGELFF. Written as DNA, the CDR3 is TGTGCCAGCAGTGTAACGGTCAACACCGGGGAGCTGTTTTTT.

The chain employs TRBV25-1 and TRBJ1-1, with no clear D. V lost 4 bases to trimming and J lost 1 base, with 10 bases between them. CDR3 size: 14 residues. Germline V gene data show CDR1 as MGHDK and CDR2 as SYGVNS. DNA for the CDR3: TGTGCCAGCAGTGGTCAATCTTCGAACACTGAAGCTTTCTTT. This codes for CASSGQSSNTEAFF.